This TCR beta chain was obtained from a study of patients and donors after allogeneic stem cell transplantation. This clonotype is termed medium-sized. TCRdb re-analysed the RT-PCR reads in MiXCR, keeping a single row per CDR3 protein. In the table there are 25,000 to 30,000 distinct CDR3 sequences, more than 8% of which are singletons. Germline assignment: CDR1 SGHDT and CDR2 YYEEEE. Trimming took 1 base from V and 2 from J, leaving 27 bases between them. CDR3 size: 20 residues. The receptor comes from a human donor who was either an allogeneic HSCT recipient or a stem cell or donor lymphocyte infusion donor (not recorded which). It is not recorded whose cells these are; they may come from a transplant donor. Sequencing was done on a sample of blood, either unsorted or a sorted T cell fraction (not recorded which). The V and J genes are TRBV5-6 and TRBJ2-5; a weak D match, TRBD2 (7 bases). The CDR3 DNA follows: TGTGCCAGCAGCTTGTTTTTGGGGGCGGAAGGTAGCGGGTTTCAAGAGACCCAGTACTTC. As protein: CASSLFLGAEGSGFQETQYF.